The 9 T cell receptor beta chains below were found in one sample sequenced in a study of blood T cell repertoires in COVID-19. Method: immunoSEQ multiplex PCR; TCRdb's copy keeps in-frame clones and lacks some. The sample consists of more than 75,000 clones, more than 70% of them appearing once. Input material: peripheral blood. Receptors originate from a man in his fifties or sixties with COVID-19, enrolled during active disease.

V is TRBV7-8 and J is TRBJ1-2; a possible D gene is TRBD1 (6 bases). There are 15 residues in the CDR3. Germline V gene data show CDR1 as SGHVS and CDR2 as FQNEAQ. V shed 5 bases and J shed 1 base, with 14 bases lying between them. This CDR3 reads CASSPQGGFNYGYTF. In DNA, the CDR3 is TGTGCCAGCAGCCCACAAGGGGGATTTAACTATGGCTACACCTTC.

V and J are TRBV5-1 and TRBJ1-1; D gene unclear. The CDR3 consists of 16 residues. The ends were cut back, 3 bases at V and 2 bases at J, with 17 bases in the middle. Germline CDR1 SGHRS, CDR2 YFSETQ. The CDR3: CASSSVTTRPNTEAFF. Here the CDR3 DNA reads TGCGCCAGCAGCTCGGTAACGACACGACCTAACACTGAAGCTTTCTTT.

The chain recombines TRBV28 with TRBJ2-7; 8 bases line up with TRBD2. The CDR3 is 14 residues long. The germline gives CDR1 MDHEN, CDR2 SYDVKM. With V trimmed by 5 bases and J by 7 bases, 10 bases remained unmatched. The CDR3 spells CASSPRPGGREQYF. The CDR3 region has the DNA TGTGCCAGCAGTCCTAGGCCGGGGGGGAGAGAGCAGTACTTC.

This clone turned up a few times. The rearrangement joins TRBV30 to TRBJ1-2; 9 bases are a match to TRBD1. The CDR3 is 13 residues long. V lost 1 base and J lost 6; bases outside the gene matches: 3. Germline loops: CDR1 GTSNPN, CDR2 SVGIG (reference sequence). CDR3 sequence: CAWSAGTGNGYTF. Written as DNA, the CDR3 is TGTGCCTGGAGTGCAGGGACAGGGAATGGCTACACCTTC. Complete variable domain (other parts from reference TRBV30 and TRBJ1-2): SQTIHQWPATLVQPVGSPLSLECTVEGTSNPNLYWYRQAAGRGLQLLFYSVGIGQISSEVPQNLSASRPQDRQFILSSKKLLLSDSGFYLCAWSAGTGNGYTFGSGTRLTVV.

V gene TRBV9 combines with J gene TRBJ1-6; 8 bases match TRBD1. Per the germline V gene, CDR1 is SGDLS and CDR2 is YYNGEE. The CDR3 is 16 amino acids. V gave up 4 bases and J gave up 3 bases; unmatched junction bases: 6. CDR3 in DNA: TGTGCCAGCAGCCCCCGGACAGGGAGCTATAATTCACCCCTCCACTTT. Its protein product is CASSPRTGSYNSPLHF.

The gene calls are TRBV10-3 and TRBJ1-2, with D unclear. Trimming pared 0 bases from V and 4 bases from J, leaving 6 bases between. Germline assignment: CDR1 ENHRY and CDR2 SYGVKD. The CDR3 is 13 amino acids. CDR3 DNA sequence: TGTGCCATCAGTGAGTCTGGGCTCTATGGCTACACCTTC. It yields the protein CAISESGLYGYTF.

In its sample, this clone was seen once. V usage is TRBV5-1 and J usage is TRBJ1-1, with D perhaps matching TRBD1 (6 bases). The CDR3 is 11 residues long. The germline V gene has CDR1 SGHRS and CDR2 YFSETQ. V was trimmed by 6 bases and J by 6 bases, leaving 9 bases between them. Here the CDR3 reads CASTEGAEAFF. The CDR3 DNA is TGCGCCAGCACCGAGGGGGCTGAAGCTTTCTTT.

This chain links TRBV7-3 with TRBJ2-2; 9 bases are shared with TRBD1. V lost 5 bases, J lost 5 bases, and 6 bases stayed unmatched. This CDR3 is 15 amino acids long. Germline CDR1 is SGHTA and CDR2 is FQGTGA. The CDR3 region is CASSTTGGWTGELFF. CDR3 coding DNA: TGTGCCAGCAGCACGACAGGGGGTTGGACCGGGGAGCTGTTTTTT. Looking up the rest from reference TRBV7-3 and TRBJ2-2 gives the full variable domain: GAGVSQTPSNKVTEKGKYVELRCDPISGHTALYWYRQSLGQGPEFLIYFQGTGAADDSGLPNDRFFAVRPEGSVSTLKIQRTERGDSAVYLCASSTTGGWTGELFFGEGSRLTVL.

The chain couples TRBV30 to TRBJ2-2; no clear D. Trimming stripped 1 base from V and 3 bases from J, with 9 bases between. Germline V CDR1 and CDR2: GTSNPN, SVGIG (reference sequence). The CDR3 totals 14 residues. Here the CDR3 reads CAWSAPLYTGELFF. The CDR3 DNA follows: TGTGCCTGGAGTGCCCCGTTGTACACCGGGGAGCTGTTTTTT. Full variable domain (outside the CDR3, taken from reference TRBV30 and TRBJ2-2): SQTIHQWPATLVQPVGSPLSLECTVEGTSNPNLYWYRQAAGRGLQLLFYSVGIGQISSEVPQNLSASRPQDRQFILSSKKLLLSDSGFYLCAWSAPLYTGELFFGEGSRLTVL.